These 7 T cell receptor beta chains came from one sample sequenced in a study of cytotoxic CD8 clonotypes in ibrutinib-treated CLL. Clones were sequenced by immunoSEQ multiplex PCR, and TCRdb holds only the in-frame ones, with some missing. The sample contains about 35,000 clones, 71% of which appear only once. The source material was PBMCs, sampled at disease progression, from a patient treated with ibrutinib. These receptors came from a human donor with chronic lymphocytic leukemia.

This chain joins TRBV4-1 and TRBJ2-5, with 7 positions matching TRBD1. CDR1 and CDR2 from the germline V gene are MGHRA and YSYEKL. Unmatched junction bases numbered 17, after V lost 0 bases and J lost 4 bases. The CDR3 extends over 19 amino acids. CDR3 protein: CASSQDPTVGAGGRETQYF. The DNA of the CDR3 is TGCGCCAGCAGCCAAGACCCCACCGTGGGGGCAGGGGGACGAGAGACCCAGTACTTC.

The table lists this clone with a count of one. This chain connects TRBV6-1 to TRBJ2-7; D perhaps matches TRBD2 (6 bases). Per the germline V gene, CDR1 is MNHNS and CDR2 is SASEGT. The V gene lost 4 bases and the J gene lost 0 bases, with 10 bases spanning the gap. The CDR3 consists of 14 residues. Here the CDR3 DNA reads TGTGCCAGCAGTGCTAGCGACTTCTCCTACGAGCAGTACTTC. Its translation is CASSASDFSYEQYF.

The CDR3 here is CASSIAATGDHEQYF. CDR3 in DNA: TGTGCCAGTAGTATAGCAGCGACAGGGGACCACGAGCAGTACTTC. The chain is built from TRBV19 and TRBJ2-7, with 8 bases identical to TRBD1. This CDR3 region has 15 residues. CDR1 is LNHDA, CDR2 SQIVND, per germline (reference sequence). V dropped 1 base and J dropped 5; count of bases not matched to a gene: 7.

This rearrangement joins TRBV6-4 to TRBJ2-1; unclear D gene. Looked up from germline, CDR1 is MRHNA and CDR2 is SNTAGT. The CDR3 is 14 residues long. V was clipped by 3 bases and J by 0 bases, with 6 bases between them. CDR3 protein: CASSDGNSYNEQFF. CDR3 nucleotide sequence: TGTGCCAGCAGTGATGGTAACTCCTACAATGAGCAGTTCTTC.

This clone was counted once. J is TRBJ2-7 and V is TRBV21-1; the table's TRBD2 call for D was not verified on the DNA. TRBV21-1 represents a pseudogene. This CDR3 has 15 amino acids. CDR3 DNA sequence: TGTGCCAGCAGATTATTGGAGGCAGAAGAATACGAGCAGTACTTC. It is translated as CASRLLEAEEYEQYF.

The table lists this clone with a few counts. This chain uses TRBV6-5 with TRBJ1-5, with 7 nucleotides matching TRBD1. Trimming cost V 0 bases and J 5 bases; bases outside gene matches: 4. The germline V gene encodes CDR1 MNHEY and CDR2 SVGAGI. The CDR3 contains 15 residues. The CDR3 DNA reads as TGTGCCAGCAGTTACTCGTATACAGGGGATCAGCCCCAGCATTTT. Translating it yields CASSYSYTGDQPQHF.

The gene calls are TRBV15 and TRBJ2-3; TRBD2 aligns across 10 bases. This CDR3 has 16 residues. Germline V gene data show CDR1 as LNHNV and CDR2 as YYDKDF (reference sequence). V gave up 0 bases and J gave up 6 bases; unmatched junction bases: 6. CDR3 in DNA: TGTGCCACCAGCAGAGAAAGCGGGGGGGCCAAGGATACGCAGTATTTT. Its protein is CATSRESGGAKDTQYF.